The 19 T cell receptor beta chains below were found in one sample sequenced in a study of Ad26.COV2.S vaccination and SARS-CoV-2 variants. The sample's treatment: some 20 received Ad26.COV2.S at low or high dose, single or two shots; about 5 received placebo; per-sample allocation not given. Samples came from day 63 after the first vaccine or placebo injection. The method was immunoSEQ multiplex PCR; TCRdb's version includes in-frame clones alone and lacks a portion of them. Of roughly 420,000 clones listed, approximately 87% were seen once; the top ten hold around 3.6%. This specimen consisted of peripheral blood, obtained in a trial of Ad26.COV2.S vaccine versus placebo. These receptors were collected from a person aged 18 to 59 who received the Ad26.COV2.S COVID-19 vaccine or a placebo.

Comment on this clone: Distinct nucleotide sequences in the sample also encode this CDR3. The rearrangement joins TRBV20-1 to TRBJ2-1; D is undetermined. The CDR3 runs 10 residues. The germline V gene has CDR1 DFQATT and CDR2 SNEGSKA (reference sequence). V lost 2 bases, J lost 6 bases, and 2 bases lay in between. DNA of the CDR3: TGCAGTGCTAGACGCAATGAGCAGTTCTTC. It yields the protein CSARRNEQFF.

This sequence joins TRBV7-2 and TRBJ1-4; the D gene is possibly TRBD1 (5 bases). V dropped 5 bases and J dropped 4 bases, with 14 bases sitting between them. This CDR3 has 15 amino acids. The germline gives CDR1 SGHTA, CDR2 FQGNSA. CDR3 sequence (DNA): TGTGCCAGCAGCACTCCGGGACGTAGTAATGAAAAACTGTTTTTT. Amino acids: CASSTPGRSNEKLFF.

V gene TRBV2 combines with J gene TRBJ1-4; TRBD1 matches 8 bases. J was trimmed by 8 bases and V by 3 bases; bases with no gene match: 11. The CDR3 contains 16 residues. Germline V gene sequence: CDR1 SNHLY, CDR2 FYNNEI. The CDR3 sequence is CASSEPRQGLWEKLFF. The CDR3 DNA sequence: TGTGCCAGCAGTGAGCCGCGACAGGGGCTATGGGAAAAACTGTTTTTT.

The chain uses TRBV5-4 and TRBJ1-4, with no clear D. The CDR3 length is 14 residues. Trimming took 0 bases from V and 3 from J, leaving 6 bases between them. Germline lookup yields CDR1 SGHNT and CDR2 YYREEE (reference sequence). CDR3 sequence (DNA): TGTGCCAGCAGCTTGGCCTCGGCTAATGAAAAACTGTTTTTT. As protein: CASSLASANEKLFF.

Concerning this clone itself: The same CDR3 also results from other DNA sequences found in this sample. This chain joins TRBV5-1 and TRBJ2-7, with TRBD1 matching over 9 bases. J lost 7 bases, V lost 0 bases, and 5 bases had no gene match. In germline, CDR1 is SGHRS, CDR2 YFSETQ. CDR3 length equals 14 residues. CDR3 protein: CASSLAGTGREQYF. CDR3 nucleotides: TGCGCCAGCAGCTTGGCCGGGACAGGGAGAGAGCAGTACTTC.

This chain joins TRBV11-1 and TRBJ1-5, with D possibly matching TRBD1 (6 bases). V was trimmed by 5 bases and J by 0 bases, leaving 11 bases between them. The CDR3 consists of 15 residues. Germline CDR1 SGHAT, CDR2 FQDESV (reference sequence). The CDR3 DNA is TGTGCCAGCAGCCTAGGGGGGGATAGCAATCAGCCCCAGCATTTT. Translating gives CASSLGGDSNQPQHF.

The genes are TRBV6-5 and TRBJ2-3, with D perhaps TRBD1 or TRBD2 (5 bases each). Germline CDR1 is MNHEY and CDR2 is SVGAGI. V was cut by 6 bases and J by 5 bases, with 9 bases left in between. The CDR3 sequence is 12 residues long. The CDR3, as DNA: TGTGCCAGCAGCCGGGGCCTAGATACGCAGTATTTT. This gives the protein CASSRGLDTQYF.

The chain is built from TRBV7-7 and TRBJ2-7, with 9 bases that match TRBD1. Trimming removed 3 bases from V and 2 bases from J; junction bases left unmatched: 5. CDR3 length: 15 residues. Germline CDR1 and CDR2: SSHAT and FNYEAQ (reference sequence). The CDR3 DNA sequence: TGTGCCAGCAGCTTCGGGACAGGGTGGACCTACGAGCAGTACTTC. Translated: CASSFGTGWTYEQYF.

V and J are TRBV11-2 and TRBJ2-1; TRBD1 matches 8 bases. Germline assignment: CDR1 SGHAT and CDR2 FQNNGV. With V trimmed by 0 bases and J by 3 bases, 1 base remained unmatched. The CDR3 loop spans 15 amino acids. CDR3 coding DNA: TGTGCCAGCAGCTTAGACACAGGGGGCTACAATGAGCAGTTCTTC. Translating gives CASSLDTGGYNEQFF.

The gene calls are TRBV5-1 and TRBJ2-7; D remains ambiguous. The CDR3 extends over 15 amino acids. V lost 0 bases and J lost 7, with 17 bases in between. Germline V CDR1 and CDR2: SGHRS, YFSETQ. CDR3: CASSLVGRTTLEQYF. The CDR3 DNA follows: TGCGCCAGCAGCTTGGTCGGACGGACGACTTTGGAGCAGTACTTC. The complete variable domain, with remaining parts taken from reference TRBV5-1 and TRBJ2-7, reads KAGVTQTPRYLIKTRGQQVTLSCSPISGHRSVSWYQQTPGQGLQFLFEYFSETQRNKGNFPGRFSGRQFSNSRSEMNVSTLELGDSALYLCASSLVGRTTLEQYFGPGTRLTVT.

The chain is built from TRBV5-1 and TRBJ1-2; TRBD1 matches at 7 bases. Losses at the gene ends were 3 bases for V and 4 bases for J; bases not matched to a gene: 3. The germline V gene encodes CDR1 SGHRS and CDR2 YFSETQ. The CDR3 is 13 residues long. As DNA, the CDR3 is TGCGCCAGCAGCTCTGGGGACAGCTATGGCTACACCTTC. This gives the protein CASSSGDSYGYTF.

This rearrangement joins TRBV3-1 (or the pseudogene TRBV3-2) to TRBJ2-7; D is ambiguous. Between the trimmed V and J ends, which lost 3 bases and 0 bases, there was a span of 12 bases. Germline-derived CDR1 and CDR2 are LGHDT and YNNKEL (reference sequence). The CDR3 has 15 residues. As DNA, the CDR3 is TGTGCCAGCAGCCAGTTTGCGGTTGGCTCCTACGAGCAGTACTTC. This sequence encodes CASSQFAVGSYEQYF.

The CDR3 DNA sequence: TGTGCCAGTAGTCCAGGACAGGGAATTAATTCACCCCTCCACTTT. Its protein product is CASSPGQGINSPLHF. The gene calls are TRBV19 and TRBJ1-6; 8 nucleotides line up with TRBD1. The germline V gene encodes CDR1 LNHDA and CDR2 SQIVND (reference sequence). The ends lost 5 bases at V and 6 bases at J; junction bases unmatched: 6. This CDR3 spans 15 amino acids. Supplemented by reference TRBV19 and TRBJ1-6, the full variable domain reads DGGITQSPKYLFRKEGQNVTLSCEQNLNHDAMYWYRQDPGQGLRLIYYSQIVNDFQKGDIAEGYSVSREKKESFPLTVTSAQKNPTAFYLCASSPGQGINSPLHFGNGTRLTVT.

The chain has TRBV6-1 and TRBJ2-7; tentatively, D is TRBD2 (6 bases). The V gene's germline CDR1 is MNHNS and CDR2 SASEGT. V was pared by 3 bases and J by 3 bases, with 9 bases between. The CDR3 has 13 amino acids. CDR3 sequence: CASSDEAGYEQYF. CDR3 bases: TGTGCCAGCAGTGACGAAGCGGGCTACGAGCAGTACTTC.

The J gene is TRBJ2-3, the V gene TRBV6-5; 9 bases are shared with TRBD2. The CDR3 totals 15 residues. Germline V gene data show CDR1 as MNHEY and CDR2 as SVGAGI. Trimming cost V 5 bases and J 3 bases; bases outside gene matches: 6. Here the CDR3 reads CASSPYSGGTDTQYF. The CDR3 DNA sequence: TGTGCCAGCAGTCCTTATAGCGGGGGTACAGATACGCAGTATTTT.

The chain recombines TRBV6-6 with TRBJ2-1; a weak D match, TRBD1 (9 bases). The V and J ends lost 7 bases and 8 bases respectively, with 21 bases between them. CDR1 and CDR2 (germline): MNHNY, SVGAGI (reference sequence). The CDR3 has 15 amino acids. The DNA of the CDR3 is TGTGCCAGCATCCGCGGGGGGACAGGGAGCCATGAGCAGTTCTTC. It encodes CASIRGGTGSHEQFF.

The V and J genes are TRBV29-1 and TRBJ2-1, with 8 bases identical to TRBD2. The ends lost 3 bases at V and 0 bases at J; junction bases unmatched: 4. CDR1 is SQVTM, CDR2 ANQGSEA, per germline. This CDR3 is built from 15 residues. CDR3 residues: CSVDQRGSSYNEQFF. The CDR3, as DNA: TGCAGCGTTGACCAGCGGGGGAGCTCCTACAATGAGCAGTTCTTC.

The chain links TRBV30 to TRBJ1-5; no clear D gene. CDR3 length: 15 amino acids. Trimming shortened V by 1 base and J by 3 bases, and 13 bases separated the two germline ends. Germline V gene sequence: CDR1 GTSNPN, CDR2 SVGIG (reference sequence). CDR3 DNA sequence: TGTGCCTGGAGTGGAAAAGGACTGCACAATCAGCCCCAGCATTTT. Residues: CAWSGKGLHNQPQHF.

J is TRBJ2-5 and V is TRBV24-1, with TRBD1 matching 11 bases. The CDR3 has 15 amino acids. The germline V gene encodes CDR1 KGHDR and CDR2 SFDVKD. After removal of 4 bases from V and 4 bases from J, the junction contained 4 bases not matched to a gene. The CDR3 sequence is CATSEWTGGVETQYF. The CDR3 region has the DNA TGTGCCACCAGTGAGTGGACAGGGGGCGTAGAGACCCAGTACTTC.